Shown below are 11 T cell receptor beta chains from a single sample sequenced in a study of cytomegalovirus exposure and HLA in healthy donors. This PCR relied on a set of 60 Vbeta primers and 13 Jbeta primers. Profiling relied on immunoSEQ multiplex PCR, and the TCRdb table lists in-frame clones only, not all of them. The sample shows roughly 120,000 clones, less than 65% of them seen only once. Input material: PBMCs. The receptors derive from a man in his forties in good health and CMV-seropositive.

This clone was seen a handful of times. In DNA form, the CDR3 reads TGTGCCAGCTCACCGGCAGGGGGCTCCTACGAGCAGTACTTC. Protein product: CASSPAGGSYEQYF. This chain joins TRBV18 and TRBJ2-7; 7 nucleotides align to TRBD1. CDR1 is KGHSH, CDR2 LQKENI, per germline. The V segment lost 3 bases and the J segment 0 bases; nucleotides outside the gene matches: 2. The CDR3 runs 14 residues.

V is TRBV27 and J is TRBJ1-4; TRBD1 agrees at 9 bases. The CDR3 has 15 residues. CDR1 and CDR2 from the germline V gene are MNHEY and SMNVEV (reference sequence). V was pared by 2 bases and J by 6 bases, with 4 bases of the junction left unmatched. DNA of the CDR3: TGTGCCAGCAGTTTAAGGGGACAGGGACATGAAAAACTGTTTTTT. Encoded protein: CASSLRGQGHEKLFF.

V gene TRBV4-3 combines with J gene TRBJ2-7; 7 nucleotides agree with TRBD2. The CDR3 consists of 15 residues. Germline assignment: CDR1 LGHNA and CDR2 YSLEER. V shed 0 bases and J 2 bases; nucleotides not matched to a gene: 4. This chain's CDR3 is CASSQDRGGAYEQYF. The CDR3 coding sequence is TGCGCCAGCAGCCAAGATCGTGGGGGGGCCTACGAGCAGTACTTC.

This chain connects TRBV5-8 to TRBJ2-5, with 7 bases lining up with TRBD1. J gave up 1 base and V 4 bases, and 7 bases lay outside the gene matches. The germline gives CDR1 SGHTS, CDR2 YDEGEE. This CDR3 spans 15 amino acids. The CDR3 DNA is TGTGCCAGCAGCATGGGACAGAACTTCCAAGAGACCCAGTACTTC. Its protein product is CASSMGQNFQETQYF.

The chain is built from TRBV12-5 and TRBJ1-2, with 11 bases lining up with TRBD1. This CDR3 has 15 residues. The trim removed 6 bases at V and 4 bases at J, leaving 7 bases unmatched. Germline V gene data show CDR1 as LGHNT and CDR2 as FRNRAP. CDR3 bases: TGTGCTAGTGGGGCCCATGGGACAGGGGGCTATGGCTACACCTTC. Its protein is CASGAHGTGGYGYTF. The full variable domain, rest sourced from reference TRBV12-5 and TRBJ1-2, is DARVTQTPRHKVTEMGQEVTMRCQPILGHNTVFWYRQTMMQGLELLAYFRNRAPLDDSGMPKDRFSAEMPDATLATLKIQPSEPRDSAVYFCASGAHGTGGYGYTFGSGTRLTVV.

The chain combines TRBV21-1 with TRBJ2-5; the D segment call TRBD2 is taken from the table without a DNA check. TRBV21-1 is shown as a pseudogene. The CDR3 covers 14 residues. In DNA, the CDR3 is TGTGCCAGCAGGCTAGCGGGGGCGAGGGAGACCCAGTACTTC. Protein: CASRLAGARETQYF.

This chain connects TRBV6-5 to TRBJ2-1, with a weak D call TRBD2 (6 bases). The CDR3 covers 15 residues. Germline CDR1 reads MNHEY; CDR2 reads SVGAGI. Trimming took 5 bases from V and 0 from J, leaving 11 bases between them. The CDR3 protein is CASSPASVSYNEQFF. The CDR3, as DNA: TGTGCCAGCAGTCCGGCTAGCGTCTCCTACAATGAGCAGTTCTTC.

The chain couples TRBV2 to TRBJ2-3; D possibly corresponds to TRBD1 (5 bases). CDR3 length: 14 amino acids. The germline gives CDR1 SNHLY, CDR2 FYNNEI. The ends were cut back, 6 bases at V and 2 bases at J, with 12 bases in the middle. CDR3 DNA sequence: TGTGCCAGCAGGCTACAGGTTTACACAGATACGCAGTATTTT. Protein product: CASRLQVYTDTQYF. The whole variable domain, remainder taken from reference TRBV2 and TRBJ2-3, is EPEVTQTPSHQVTQMGQEVILRCVPISNHLYFYWYRQILGQKVEFLVSFYNNEISEKSEIFDDQFSVERPDGSNFTLKIRSTKLEDSAMYFCASRLQVYTDTQYFGPGTRLTVL.

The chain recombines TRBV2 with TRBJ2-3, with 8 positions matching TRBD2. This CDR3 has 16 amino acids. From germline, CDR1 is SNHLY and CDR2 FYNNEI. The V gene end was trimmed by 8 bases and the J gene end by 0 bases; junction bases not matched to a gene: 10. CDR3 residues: CASSPAGVRSTDTQYF. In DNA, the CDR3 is TGTGCCAGCTCCCCAGCGGGGGTCCGAAGCACAGATACGCAGTATTTT.

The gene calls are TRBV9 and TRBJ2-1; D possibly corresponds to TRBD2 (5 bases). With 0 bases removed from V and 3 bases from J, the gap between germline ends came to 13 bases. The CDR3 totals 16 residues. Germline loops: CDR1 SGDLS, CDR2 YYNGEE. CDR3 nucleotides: TGTGCCAGCAGCGTAGAGGATAGCGCCCACTACAATGAGCAGTTCTTC. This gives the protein CASSVEDSAHYNEQFF.

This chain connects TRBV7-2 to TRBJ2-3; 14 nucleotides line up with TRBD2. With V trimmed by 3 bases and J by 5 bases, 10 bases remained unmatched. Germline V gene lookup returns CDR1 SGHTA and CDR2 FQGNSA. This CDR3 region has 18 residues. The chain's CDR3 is CASSFSNPGTSGRDTQYF. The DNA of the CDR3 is TGTGCCAGCAGCTTTTCAAACCCCGGGACTAGCGGGAGAGATACGCAGTATTTT. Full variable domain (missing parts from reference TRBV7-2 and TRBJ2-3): GAGVSQSPSNKVTEKGKDVELRCDPISGHTALYWYRQSLGQGLEFLIYFQGNSAPDKSGLPSDRFSAERTGGSVSTLTIQRTQQEDSAVYLCASSFSNPGTSGRDTQYFGPGTRLTVL.